This TCR beta chain is drawn from a study of blood T cell repertoires in COVID-19. Study summary: Spain, Italy and the United States supplied samples that represented acute and convalescent COVID-19.

The CDR3 consists of 15 residues. The V and J ends lost 5 bases and 5 bases respectively, with 19 bases between them. The germline V gene encodes CDR1 SGHRS and CDR2 YFSETQ. Authors' processing steps: Amplification with reference gene primers provided the estimates of nucleated cell counts. Profiling relied on immunoSEQ multiplex PCR, and the TCRdb table lists in-frame clones only, not all of them. V and J calls and clone size are those listed in that table; D and trimming were worked out from the DNA. The data hold approximately 99,000 clones, with about 83% observed a single time. The V gene is TRBV5-1, the J gene TRBJ2-5, with a possible D match to TRBD1 (6 bases). The sequence came from a man aged 70 or older with active or convalescent COVID-19. The sequenced sample consisted of peripheral blood. CDR3: CASRPPDRTKETQYF. CDR3 nucleotide sequence: TGCGCCAGCAGGCCCCCGGACAGAACCAAGGAGACCCAGTACTTC.